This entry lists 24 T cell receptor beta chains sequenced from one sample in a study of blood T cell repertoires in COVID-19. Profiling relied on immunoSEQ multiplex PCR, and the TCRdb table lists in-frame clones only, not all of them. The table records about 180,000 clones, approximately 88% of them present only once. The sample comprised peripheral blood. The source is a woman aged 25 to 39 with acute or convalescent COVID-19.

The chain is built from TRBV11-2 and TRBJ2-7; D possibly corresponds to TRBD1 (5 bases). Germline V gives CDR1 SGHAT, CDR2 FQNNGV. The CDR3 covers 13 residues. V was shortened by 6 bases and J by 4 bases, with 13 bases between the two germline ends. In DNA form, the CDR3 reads TGTGCCAGCAGTTTGGGGCAGACTTACGAGCAGTACTTC. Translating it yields CASSLGQTYEQYF.

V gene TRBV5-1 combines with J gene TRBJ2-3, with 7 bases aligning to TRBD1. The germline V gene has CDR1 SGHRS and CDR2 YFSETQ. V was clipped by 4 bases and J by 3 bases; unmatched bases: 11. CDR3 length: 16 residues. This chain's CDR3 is CASSKVGQFSTDTQYF. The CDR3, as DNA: TGCGCCAGCAGCAAGGTGGGACAGTTCAGTACAGATACGCAGTATTTT.

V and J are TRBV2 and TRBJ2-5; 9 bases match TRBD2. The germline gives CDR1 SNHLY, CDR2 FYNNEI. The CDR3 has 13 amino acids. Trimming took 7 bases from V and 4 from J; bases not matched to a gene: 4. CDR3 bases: TGTGCCAGCAACGCGGGAGGGTTAGAGACCCAGTACTTC. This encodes CASNAGGLETQYF.

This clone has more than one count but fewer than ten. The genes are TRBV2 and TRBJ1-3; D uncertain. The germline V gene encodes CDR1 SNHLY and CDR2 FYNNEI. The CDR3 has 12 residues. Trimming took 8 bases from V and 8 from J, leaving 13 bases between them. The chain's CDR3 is CASQEGWYTIYF. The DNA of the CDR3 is TGTGCCAGCCAGGAGGGTTGGTACACCATATATTTT.

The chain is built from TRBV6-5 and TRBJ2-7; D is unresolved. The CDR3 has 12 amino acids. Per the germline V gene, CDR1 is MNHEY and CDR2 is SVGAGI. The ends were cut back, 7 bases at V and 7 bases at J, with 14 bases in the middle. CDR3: CASTGWSGEQYF. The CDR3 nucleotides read TGTGCCAGCACTGGCTGGAGTGGGGAGCAGTACTTC.

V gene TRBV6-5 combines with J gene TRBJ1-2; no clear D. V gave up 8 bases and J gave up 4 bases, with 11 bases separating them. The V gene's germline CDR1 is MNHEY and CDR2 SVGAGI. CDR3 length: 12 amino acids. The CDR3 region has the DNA TGTGCCAGCGCGGAAGCGGGCTATGGCTACACCTTC. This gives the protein CASAEAGYGYTF.

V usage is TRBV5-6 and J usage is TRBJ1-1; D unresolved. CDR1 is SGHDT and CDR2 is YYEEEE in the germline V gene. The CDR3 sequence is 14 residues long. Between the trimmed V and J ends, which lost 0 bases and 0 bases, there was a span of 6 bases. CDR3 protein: CASSLGYLNTEAFF. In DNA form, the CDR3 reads TGTGCCAGCAGCTTGGGCTACTTGAACACTGAAGCTTTCTTT.

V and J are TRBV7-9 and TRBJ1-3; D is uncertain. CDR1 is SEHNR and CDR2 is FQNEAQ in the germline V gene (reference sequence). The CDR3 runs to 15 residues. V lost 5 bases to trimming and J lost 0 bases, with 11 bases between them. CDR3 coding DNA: TGTGCCAGCAGCCCGTCGGGGAACTCTGGAAACACCATATATTTT. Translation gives CASSPSGNSGNTIYF.

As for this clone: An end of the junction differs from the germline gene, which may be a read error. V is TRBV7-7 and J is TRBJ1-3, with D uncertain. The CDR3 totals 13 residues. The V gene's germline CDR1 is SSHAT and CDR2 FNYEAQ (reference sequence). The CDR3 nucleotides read TGTGCTAGCAGCTTGAGACACGGGGACACCATATATTTT. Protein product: CASSLRHGDTIYF.

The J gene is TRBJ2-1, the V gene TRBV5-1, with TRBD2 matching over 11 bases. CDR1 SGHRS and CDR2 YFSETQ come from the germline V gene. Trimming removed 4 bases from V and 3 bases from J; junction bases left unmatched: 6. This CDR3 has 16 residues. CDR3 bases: TGCGCCAGCAGCGTTTTAGCGGGAGGGGGCTACAATGAGCAGTTCTTC. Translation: CASSVLAGGGYNEQFF.

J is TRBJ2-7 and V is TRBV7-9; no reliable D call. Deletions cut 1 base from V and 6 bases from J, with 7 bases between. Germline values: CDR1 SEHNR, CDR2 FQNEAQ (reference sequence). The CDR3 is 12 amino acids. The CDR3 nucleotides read TGTGCCAGCAGCTTAGTTCGGAGCGAGCAGTACTTC. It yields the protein CASSLVRSEQYF.

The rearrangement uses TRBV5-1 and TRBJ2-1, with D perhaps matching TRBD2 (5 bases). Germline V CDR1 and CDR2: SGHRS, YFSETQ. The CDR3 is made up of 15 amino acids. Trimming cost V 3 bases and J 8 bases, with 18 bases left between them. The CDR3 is CASSSGEGVSDEQFF. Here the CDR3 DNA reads TGCGCCAGCAGCTCTGGTGAGGGTGTTAGCGATGAGCAGTTCTTC.

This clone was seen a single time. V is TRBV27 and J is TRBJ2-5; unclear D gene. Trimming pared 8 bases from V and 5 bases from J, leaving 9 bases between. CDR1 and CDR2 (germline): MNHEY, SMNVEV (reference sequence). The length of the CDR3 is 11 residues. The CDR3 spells CASGERETQYF. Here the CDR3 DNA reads TGTGCCAGCGGAGAACGGGAGACCCAGTACTTC.

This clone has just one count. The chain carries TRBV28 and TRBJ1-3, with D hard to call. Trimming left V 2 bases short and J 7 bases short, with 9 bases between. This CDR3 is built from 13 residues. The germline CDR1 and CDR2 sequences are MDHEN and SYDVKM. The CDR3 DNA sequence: TGTGCCAGCAGTTTAATCCGTCGGAACACCATATATTTT. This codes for CASSLIRRNTIYF.

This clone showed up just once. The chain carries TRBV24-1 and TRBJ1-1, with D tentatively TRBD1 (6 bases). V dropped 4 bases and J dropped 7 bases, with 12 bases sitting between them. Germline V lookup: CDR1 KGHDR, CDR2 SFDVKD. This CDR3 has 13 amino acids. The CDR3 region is CATSDGTLGEAFF. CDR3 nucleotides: TGTGCCACCAGTGACGGGACACTGGGTGAAGCTTTCTTT.

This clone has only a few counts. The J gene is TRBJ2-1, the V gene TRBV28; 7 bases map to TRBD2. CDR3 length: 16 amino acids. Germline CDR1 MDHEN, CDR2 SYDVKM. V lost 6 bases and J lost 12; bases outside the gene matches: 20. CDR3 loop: CASSATGGGPRFGQFF. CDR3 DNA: TGTGCCAGCAGCGCGACGGGGGGAGGGCCCCGATTTGGGCAGTTCTTC.

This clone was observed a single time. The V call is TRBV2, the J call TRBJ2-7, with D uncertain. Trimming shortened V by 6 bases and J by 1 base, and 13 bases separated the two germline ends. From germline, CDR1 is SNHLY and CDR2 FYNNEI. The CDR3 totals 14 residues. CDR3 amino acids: CASSPRVRSYEQYF. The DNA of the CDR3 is TGTGCCAGCAGCCCCCGGGTCCGGTCCTACGAGCAGTACTTC.

In DNA, the CDR3 is TGTGCCAGCATGGGGACACCCTATGGCTACACCTTC. Translated, it gives CASMGTPYGYTF. This chain connects TRBV6-6 to TRBJ1-2; tentatively, D is TRBD1 (6 bases). The V gene's germline CDR1 is MNHNY and CDR2 SVGAGI (reference sequence). The germline V and J ends were trimmed by 7 bases and 4 bases, with 10 bases remaining between them. The CDR3 covers 12 residues.

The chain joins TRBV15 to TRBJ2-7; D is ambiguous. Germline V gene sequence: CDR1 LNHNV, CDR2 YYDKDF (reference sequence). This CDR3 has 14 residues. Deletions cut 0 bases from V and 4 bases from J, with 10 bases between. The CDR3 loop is CATSRDLASYEQYF. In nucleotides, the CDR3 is TGTGCCACCAGCAGAGATCTGGCATCGTACGAGCAGTACTTC.

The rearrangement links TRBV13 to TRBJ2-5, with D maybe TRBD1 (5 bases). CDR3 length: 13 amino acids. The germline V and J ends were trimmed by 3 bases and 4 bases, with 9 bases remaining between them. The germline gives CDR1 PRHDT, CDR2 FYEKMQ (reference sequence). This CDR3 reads CASSFKGLETQYF. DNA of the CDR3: TGTGCCAGCAGCTTTAAGGGGCTAGAGACCCAGTACTTC. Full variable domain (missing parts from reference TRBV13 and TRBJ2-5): AAGVIQSPRHLIKEKRETATLKCYPIPRHDTVYWYQQGPGQDPQFLISFYEKMQSDKGSIPDRFSAQQFSDYHSELNMSSLELGDSALYFCASSFKGLETQYFGPGTRLLVL.

CDR3 protein: CASSLVLAGETEQFF. In DNA, the CDR3 is TGCGCCAGCAGCTTGGTTCTAGCGGGAGAAACTGAGCAGTTCTTC. This chain links TRBV5-1 with TRBJ2-1; 10 nucleotides align to TRBD2. The CDR3 runs 15 residues. Germline-derived CDR1 and CDR2 are SGHRS and YFSETQ. Germline trimming cut 0 bases from V and 9 bases from J; bases unmatched to any gene: 6.

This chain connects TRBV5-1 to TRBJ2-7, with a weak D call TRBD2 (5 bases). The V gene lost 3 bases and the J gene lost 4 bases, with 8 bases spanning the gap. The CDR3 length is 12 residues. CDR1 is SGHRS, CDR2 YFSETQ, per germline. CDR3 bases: TGCGCCAGCAGCTCGTCGGGATACGAGCAGTACTTC. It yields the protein CASSSSGYEQYF. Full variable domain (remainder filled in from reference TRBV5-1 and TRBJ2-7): KAGVTQTPRYLIKTRGQQVTLSCSPISGHRSVSWYQQTPGQGLQFLFEYFSETQRNKGNFPGRFSGRQFSNSRSEMNVSTLELGDSALYLCASSSSGYEQYFGPGTRLTVT.

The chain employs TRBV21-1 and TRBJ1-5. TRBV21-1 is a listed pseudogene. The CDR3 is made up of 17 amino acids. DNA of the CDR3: TGTGCCAGCAGCAAGTATCGTTCACGCTATAGCAATCAGCCCCAGCATTTT. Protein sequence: CASSKYRSRYSNQPQHF.

The CDR3 protein is CASSLAGRAGVTYEQYF. The CDR3 nucleotides are TGCGCCAGCAGCTTGGCCGGACGAGCGGGAGTGACCTACGAGCAGTACTTC. The gene calls are TRBV5-1 and TRBJ2-7; 8 bases agree with TRBD2. V lost 0 bases and J lost 2; bases outside the gene matches: 10. The germline gives CDR1 SGHRS, CDR2 YFSETQ. The CDR3 consists of 17 residues.